Listed below are T cell receptor beta chains from one sample, sequenced in a study of tumor-infiltrating lymphocytes in localized non-small cell lung cancer. Profiled with immunoSEQ multiplex PCR; TCRdb holds only in-frame clones, not every one. The sample shows tens of thousands of clones, roughly 63% of them seen only once. The sample taken for sequencing was lung tumor tissue. The receptors were sampled from a human donor with non-small cell lung cancer. CDR3s include the opening cysteine and the closing phenylalanine or tryptophan. A D gene is named only where the DNA matches it firmly. Some rows have no size entry. The others give once, few or many, or a class for an expanded clone.

v_call	j_call	clone_size	d_call	cdr3_nt	cdr3_aa
TRBV6-6	TRBJ2-1	NA	NA	TGTGCCAGCAGTGCATCGGGACCATACAATGAGCAGTTCTTC	CASSASGPYNEQFF
TRBV19	TRBJ1-3	once	TRBD1	TGTGCCAGTAGCACCGGAGACAGGGCTCATGGAAACACCATATATTTT	CASSTGDRAHGNTIYF
TRBV6-1	TRBJ1-2	NA	NA	TGTGCCAGCAGTGAAACGGGGATAGCCTACTATGGCTACACCTTC	CASSETGIAYYGYTF
TRBV7-9	TRBJ2-4	few	NA	TGTGCCAGCAGCAGAACAGAAAACATTCAGTACTTC	CASSRTENIQYF
TRBV6-1	TRBJ2-7	medium-sized	TRBD2	TGTGCCAGCAGTGAAGCGCGGCTAGCGGGGGTTCAGTACTTC	CASSEARLAGVQYF
TRBV2	TRBJ1-1	NA	TRBD1	TGTGCCAGCAGTGAAGGAAGGACAGGGGGTTCAAAAGTTTTCTTT	CASSEGRTGGSKVFF
TRBV25-1	TRBJ2-7	few	NA	TGTGCCAGCAGTGTCACAAACGAGCAGTACTTC	CASSVTNEQYF
TRBV7-9	TRBJ1-3	NA	NA	TGTGCCAGCAGCCGAGAGACCTCTGGAAACACCATATATTTT	CASSRETSGNTIYF
TRBV29-1	TRBJ2-7	NA	NA	TGCAGCGTTCACGACTCGCCCAACGAGCAGTACTTC	CSVHDSPNEQYF
TRBV10-3	TRBJ2-2	few	TRBD2	TGTGCCATCACTCTAGCGGGGGACACCGGGGAGCTGTTTTTT	CAITLAGDTGELFF
TRBV19	TRBJ2-2	NA	NA	TGTGCCAGTAGTATTACTACTAGCCCCGGGGAGCTGTTTTTT	CASSITTSPGELFF
TRBV5-7	TRBJ2-1	NA	TRBD2	TGTGCCAGCAGCGTTGGCTCGGCTAGCGGGACCTACAATGAGCAGTTCTTC	CASSVGSASGTYNEQFF
TRBV6-5	TRBJ2-2	NA	NA	TGTGCCAGCTACGGGACTCTCAACACCGGGGAGCTGTTTTTT	CASYGTLNTGELFF
TRBV30	TRBJ1-5	NA	NA	TGTGCCTGGAGTGTACGGGACAATCAGCCCCAGCATTTT	CAWSVRDNQPQHF
TRBV18	TRBJ2-1	NA	NA	TGTGCCAGCTCACCGACAGGGAGGAATGAGCAGTTCTTC	CASSPTGRNEQFF
TRBV4-3	TRBJ2-5	once	TRBD1	TGCGCCAGCAGCCAATCCGGGACAGGGGGGCAAGAGACCCAGTACTTC	CASSQSGTGGQETQYF
TRBV15	TRBJ1-1	NA	NA	TGTGCCACCAGCAGTCGAGGGGGCACTGAAGCTTTCTTT	CATSSRGGTEAFF
TRBV7-2	TRBJ2-7	NA	NA	TGTGCCAGCAGCTCCTCGATCCGGGACGAGCAGTACTTC	CASSSSIRDEQYF
TRBV2	TRBJ2-7	NA	TRBD2	TGTGCCAGCAACCTAGCGGGAGACGGCTACGAGCAGTACTTC	CASNLAGDGYEQYF
TRBV19	TRBJ2-3	NA	TRBD2	TGTGCCAGTAGTAGTAGCGGGAGAGCAGATACGCAGTATTTT	CASSSSGRADTQYF
TRBV14	TRBJ1-2	NA	NA	TGTGCCAGCAGCCAAGACAGCTATGGCTACACCTTC	CASSQDSYGYTF
TRBV4-2	TRBJ2-2	medium-sized	TRBD2	TGTGCCAGCAGCCCCCGGGTAGCGGGAGACACCGGGGAGCTGTTTTTT	CASSPRVAGDTGELFF
TRBV15	TRBJ1-5	NA	NA	TGTGCCCCCTCAGTTCGATTGAGGGTCAATCAGCCCCAGCATTTT	CAPSVRLRVNQPQHF
TRBV5-5	TRBJ2-6	NA	NA	TGTGCCAGCAGCTTACAAATTGGGGCCAACGTCCTGACTTTC	CASSLQIGANVLTF
TRBV2	TRBJ2-3	NA	NA	TGTGCCAGCAGAACAATACCTAGCACAGATACGCAGTATTTT	CASRTIPSTDTQYF
TRBV12-5	TRBJ2-1	NA	NA	TGTGCTAGTGGTTTGGACCCCCGGCAGGGCCCCTACAATGAGCAGTTCTTC	CASGLDPRQGPYNEQFF
TRBV7-3	TRBJ2-5	NA	NA	TGTGCCAGCAGCCAAGGGACAGCGGGAGAGACCCAGTACTTC	CASSQGTAGETQYF
TRBV7-2	TRBJ1-2	once	NA	TGTGCCAGCAGCTTAGAAGGACAGAGGGCAAAATTCTATGGCTACACCTTC	CASSLEGQRAKFYGYTF